These 23 T cell receptor beta chains were all obtained from the same sample, sequenced in a study of blood T cell repertoires in COVID-19. Data came from immunoSEQ multiplex PCR; TCRdb stores just in-frame clones and leaves some out. The sample records hundreds of thousands of clones, about nine tenths being singletons. Sequencing was carried out using peripheral blood. The source is a woman aged 55-75 years who had recovered from COVID-19.

The CDR3 sequence is CASSLANGMEAFF. CDR3 coding DNA: TGCGCCAGCAGCTTGGCCAACGGGATGGAAGCTTTCTTT. The chain employs TRBV5-1 and TRBJ1-1; no definite D call. Between the trimmed V and J ends, which lost 0 bases and 8 bases, there was a span of 11 bases. The CDR3 runs to 13 residues. Germline V CDR1 and CDR2: SGHRS, YFSETQ. Complete variable domain (other parts from reference TRBV5-1 and TRBJ1-1): KAGVTQTPRYLIKTRGQQVTLSCSPISGHRSVSWYQQTPGQGLQFLFEYFSETQRNKGNFPGRFSGRQFSNSRSEMNVSTLELGDSALYLCASSLANGMEAFFGQGTRLTVV.

This clone was seen a handful of times. This sequence joins TRBV5-1 and TRBJ1-4; 9 bases fit TRBD1. The ends lost 5 bases at V and 7 bases at J; junction bases unmatched: 15. The CDR3 runs 17 residues. The germline V gene encodes CDR1 SGHRS and CDR2 YFSETQ. Here the CDR3 reads CASSSGTGSFGGEKLFF. The CDR3 DNA follows: TGCGCCAGCAGTTCCGGGACAGGGAGTTTTGGGGGTGAAAAACTGTTTTTT.

The chain employs TRBV2 and TRBJ2-7, with 9 bases fitting TRBD2. This CDR3 has 13 residues. Germline-derived CDR1 and CDR2 are SNHLY and FYNNEI. V trimming: 7 bases; J trimming: 6 bases; junction bases outside the gene matches: 7. The CDR3 DNA follows: TGTGCCAGCAAGGGGCTAGCGGGGTCCGAGCAGTACTTC. Translated: CASKGLAGSEQYF. Together with reference TRBV2 and TRBJ2-7, the CDR3 gives the full variable domain: EPEVTQTPSHQVTQMGQEVILRCVPISNHLYFYWYRQILGQKVEFLVSFYNNEISEKSEIFDDQFSVERPDGSNFTLKIRSTKLEDSAMYFCASKGLAGSEQYFGPGTRLTVT.

This chain connects TRBV28 to TRBJ2-7; tentative D call: TRBD1 (6 bases). Trimming stripped 7 bases from V and 4 bases from J, with 20 bases between. Germline lookup yields CDR1 MDHEN and CDR2 SYDVKM. The CDR3 has 15 amino acids. For the CDR3, the DNA is TGTGCCAGCACTCTCACCAAGAGGGGGTGGTACGAGCAGTACTTC. Its protein is CASTLTKRGWYEQYF.

This chain uses TRBV6-5 with TRBJ1-6, with D perhaps matching TRBD1 (5 bases). This CDR3 has 16 residues. Germline-derived CDR1 and CDR2 are MNHEY and SVGAGI. The V gene lost 0 bases and the J gene lost 9 bases, with 15 bases spanning the gap. The CDR3 region is CASSYSSGQGSSPLHF. DNA of the CDR3: TGTGCCAGCAGTTACTCGAGCGGGCAGGGAAGTTCACCCCTCCACTTT.

The chain links TRBV5-4 to TRBJ1-2; 11 positions agree with TRBD1. This CDR3 is 15 amino acids long. From germline, CDR1 is SGHNT and CDR2 YYREEE (reference sequence). With V trimmed by 0 bases and J by 9 bases, 7 bases remained unmatched. The CDR3 region has the DNA TGTGCCAGCAGCTTGGATGCGGGACAGGGGGATCGCTACACCTTC. It is translated as CASSLDAGQGDRYTF.

This clone occurred once. The chain uses TRBV7-2 and TRBJ1-6; a weak D match, TRBD1 (5 bases). The V end lost 1 base, the J end lost 9 bases, and 16 bases lay between the germline ends. CDR1 SGHTA and CDR2 FQGNSA come from the germline V gene. CDR3 length: 16 amino acids. CDR3: CASSLGGQGSGSPLHF. In nucleotides, the CDR3 is TGTGCCAGCAGCTTAGGGGGCCAGGGATCCGGTTCACCCCTCCACTTT.

This rearrangement joins TRBV18 to TRBJ2-4, with 7 positions matching TRBD1. Germline loops: CDR1 KGHSH, CDR2 LQKENI. This CDR3 is built from 18 residues. The J segment lost 6 bases and the V segment lost 4 bases, leaving 18 bases of the junction unmatched. The CDR3 loop is CASSQLRGNSRDRNIQYF. The DNA of the CDR3 is TGTGCCAGCTCACAGCTTCGGGGAAATAGTCGGGACAGAAACATTCAGTACTTC.

This chain uses TRBV9 with TRBJ1-2, with D unresolved. The CDR3 runs 13 residues. Germline V gives CDR1 SGDLS, CDR2 YYNGEE. Between the trimmed V and J ends, which lost 10 bases and 0 bases, there was a span of 13 bases. In nucleotides, the CDR3 is TGTGCCGCCAGGAGGCATACTAACTATGGCTACACCTTC. Amino acids: CAARRHTNYGYTF.

The J gene is TRBJ2-7, the V gene TRBV9; TRBD2 might be the D (6 bases). The germline gives CDR1 SGDLS, CDR2 YYNGEE. V was cut by 4 bases and J by 1 base, with 12 bases left in between. The CDR3 covers 14 residues. CDR3 sequence reads: CASSTRDGSYEQYF. CDR3 nucleotides: TGTGCCAGCAGCACGCGGGACGGATCCTACGAGCAGTACTTC.

As for this clone: A junction boundary mismatches the germline segment, possibly from a read error. The chain couples TRBV5-1 to TRBJ2-7; possible D gene TRBD1, 7 bases. The germline V gene has CDR1 SGHRS and CDR2 YFSETQ. The CDR3 sequence is 14 residues long. The CDR3 sequence is CASSLSEGRGVSNF. The CDR3, as DNA: TGCGCCAGCAGCTTGTCGGAGGGCAGGGGGGTCTCGAACTTC.

The chain combines TRBV10-3 with TRBJ1-4; 7 bases are a match to TRBD1. The V gene end was trimmed by 2 bases and the J gene end by 7 bases; junction bases not matched to a gene: 7. Per germline, CDR1 ENHRY and CDR2 SYGVKD. This CDR3 is built from 15 residues. The chain's CDR3 is CAISEAQGVGEKLFF. The CDR3 DNA sequence: TGTGCCATCAGTGAGGCTCAGGGGGTTGGTGAAAAACTGTTTTTT.

Only one count was recorded for this clone. The rearrangement uses TRBV9 and TRBJ2-1, with D perhaps TRBD2 (6 bases). In germline, CDR1 is SGDLS, CDR2 YYNGEE. The germline V and J ends were trimmed by 2 bases and 6 bases, with 15 bases remaining between them. This CDR3 is 15 amino acids long. This CDR3 reads CASSVLGTLRNEQFF. CDR3 DNA sequence: TGTGCCAGCAGCGTCCTCGGGACTTTGCGCAATGAGCAGTTCTTC. Based on the CDR3 plus reference TRBV9 and TRBJ2-1, the full variable domain is DSGVTQTPKHLITATGQRVTLRCSPRSGDLSVYWYQQSLDQGLQFLIQYYNGEERAKGNILERFSAQQFPDLHSELNLSSLELGDSALYFCASSVLGTLRNEQFFGPGTRLTVL.

V usage is TRBV11-2 and J usage is TRBJ1-1, with TRBD1 identical over 10 bases. Trimming removed 5 bases from V and 0 bases from J; junction bases left unmatched: 9. This CDR3 is built from 17 residues. Germline values: CDR1 SGHAT, CDR2 FQNNGV. The CDR3 DNA follows: TGTGCCAGCAGCCGGGGACAGGGGATATTGTTGAACACTGAAGCTTTCTTT. Amino acids: CASSRGQGILLNTEAFF.

The V call is TRBV29-1, the J call TRBJ1-5, with D possibly TRBD1 on 5 matching bases. V dropped 4 bases and J dropped 1 base, with 14 bases sitting between them. Germline-derived CDR1 and CDR2 are SQVTM and ANQGSEA. This CDR3 is 15 amino acids long. CDR3 residues: CSVVFRQGSNQPQHF. CDR3 DNA sequence: TGCAGCGTTGTCTTTCGGCAGGGAAGCAATCAGCCCCAGCATTTT. Full variable domain (rest looked up from reference TRBV29-1 and TRBJ1-5): SAVISQKPSRDICQRGTSLTIQCQVDSQVTMMFWYRQQPGQSLTLIATANQGSEATYESGFVIDKFPISRPNLTFSTLTVSNMSPEDSSIYLCSVVFRQGSNQPQHFGDGTRLSIL.

The chain has TRBV5-1 and TRBJ2-7; 12 bases are shared with TRBD1. This CDR3 is built from 16 residues. Germline V gives CDR1 SGHRS, CDR2 YFSETQ. V gave up 0 bases and J gave up 5 bases; unmatched junction bases: 6. The CDR3 sequence: CASSLEGTGGIDEQYF. The CDR3 DNA reads as TGCGCCAGCAGCTTGGAGGGGACAGGGGGCATCGACGAGCAGTACTTC.

The V gene is TRBV27, the J gene TRBJ2-2; TRBD1 might be the D (5 bases). Trimming shortened V by 6 bases and J by 7 bases, and 9 bases separated the two germline ends. Germline V gene sequence: CDR1 MNHEY, CDR2 SMNVEV (reference sequence). The CDR3 has 12 amino acids. The CDR3 DNA is TGTGCCAGCAGCCAGACAGTCGGGGAGCTGTTTTTT. It yields the protein CASSQTVGELFF.

The J gene is TRBJ1-3, the V gene TRBV7-2; TRBD1 might be the D (5 bases). The germline CDR1 and CDR2 sequences are SGHTA and FQGNSA. With 5 bases removed from V and 2 bases from J, the gap between germline ends came to 10 bases. The CDR3 extends over 14 amino acids. Written as DNA, the CDR3 is TGTGCCAGCAGCCCTAAGACAGCTGGAAACACCATATATTTT. It yields the protein CASSPKTAGNTIYF. The variable domain in full, completed from reference TRBV7-2 and TRBJ1-3, reads GAGVSQSPSNKVTEKGKDVELRCDPISGHTALYWYRQSLGQGLEFLIYFQGNSAPDKSGLPSDRFSAERTGGSVSTLTIQRTQQEDSAVYLCASSPKTAGNTIYFGEGSWLTVV.

The CDR3 reads CASSIQGARYGYTF. CDR3 bases: TGTGCCAGTAGTATACAGGGGGCTCGGTATGGCTACACCTTC. The chain joins TRBV19 to TRBJ1-2; TRBD1 matches 8 bases. With V trimmed by 2 bases and J by 5 bases, 4 bases remained unmatched. CDR1 and CDR2 from the germline V gene are LNHDA and SQIVND (reference sequence). The CDR3 is 14 amino acids.

This clone was counted once. DNA for the CDR3: TGTGCCAGCAGCGCCCGAACAGGGGATGGGGAGCTGTTTTTT. This gives the protein CASSARTGDGELFF. The genes are TRBV7-6 and TRBJ2-2; 7 bases agree with TRBD1. The trim removed 5 bases at V and 8 bases at J, leaving 8 bases unmatched. The CDR3 loop spans 14 amino acids. CDR1 is SGHVS, CDR2 FNYEAQ, per germline. The variable domain in full, completed from reference TRBV7-6 and TRBJ2-2, reads GAGVSQSPRYKVTKRGQDVALRCDPISGHVSLYWYRQALGQGPEFLTYFNYEAQQDKSGLPNDRFSAERPEGSISTLTIQRTEQRDSAMYRCASSARTGDGELFFGEGSRLTVL.

The gene calls are TRBV3-1 (or the pseudogene TRBV3-2) and TRBJ2-3; possibly TRBD2 for D (7 bases). The germline CDR1 and CDR2 sequences are LGHDT and YNNKEL (reference sequence). V shed 4 bases and J shed 4 bases, with 18 bases lying between them. The CDR3 spans 16 residues. Here the CDR3 DNA reads TGTGCCAGCAGCCGGGGGGGGCGCTTAGGCTCAGATACGCAGTATTTT. The encoded protein is CASSRGGRLGSDTQYF.

The chain employs TRBV7-9 and TRBJ1-2, with TRBD1 matching 7 bases. This CDR3 spans 15 amino acids. Germline V gene sequence: CDR1 SEHNR, CDR2 FQNEAQ (reference sequence). V was pared by 7 bases and J by 0 bases, with 8 bases of the junction left unmatched. The CDR3 DNA reads as TGTGCCAGCACCTCGACAGGGAGTTCTAACTATGGCTACACCTTC. Translated: CASTSTGSSNYGYTF.

This clone was seen a few times. The chain carries TRBV28 and TRBJ1-3; no clear D. The V gene's germline CDR1 is MDHEN and CDR2 SYDVKM. The germline V and J ends were trimmed by 7 bases and 1 base, with 8 bases remaining between them. The CDR3 loop spans 13 amino acids. The CDR3 is CASITSSGNTIYF. As DNA, the CDR3 is TGTGCCAGCATCACGAGTTCTGGAAACACCATATATTTT. The variable domain in full, with the rest retrieved from reference TRBV28 and TRBJ1-3, is DVKVTQSSRYLVKRTGEKVFLECVQDMDHENMFWYRQDPGLGLRLIYFSYDVKMKEKGDIPEGYSVSREKKERFSLILESASTNQTSMYLCASITSSGNTIYFGEGSWLTVV.